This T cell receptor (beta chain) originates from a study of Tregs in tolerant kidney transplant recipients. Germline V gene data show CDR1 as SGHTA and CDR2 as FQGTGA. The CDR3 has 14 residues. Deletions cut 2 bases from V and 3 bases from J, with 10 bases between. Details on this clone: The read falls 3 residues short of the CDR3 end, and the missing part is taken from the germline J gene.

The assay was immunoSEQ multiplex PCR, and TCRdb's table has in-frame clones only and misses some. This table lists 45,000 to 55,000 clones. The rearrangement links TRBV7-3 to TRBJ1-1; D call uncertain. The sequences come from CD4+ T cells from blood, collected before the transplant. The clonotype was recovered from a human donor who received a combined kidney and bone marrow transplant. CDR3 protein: CASSLAQGHTEAFF. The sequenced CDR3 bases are TGTGCCAGCAGCTTAGCCCAAGGGCACACTGAA.